This T cell receptor beta chain came from a study of neurological immune-mediated disorders. Via MiXCR, TCRdb re-called the 5' RACE reads, giving one row per CDR3 protein. Of some 60,000 distinct CDR3 sequences listed, roughly 3.5% are singletons. This clonotype was seen repeatedly, ten times or more. The unsorted libraries originated from 2 million PBMCs kept at -80 C. This receptor was taken from a woman in her twenties or thirties with multiple sclerosis. The sequenced sample was PBMCs.

CDR3 residues: CASSRPLGTRETQYF. In DNA form, the CDR3 reads TGTGCCAGCAGCCGGCCGTTAGGTACCCGAGAGACCCAGTACTTC. V usage is TRBV7-9 and J usage is TRBJ2-5; D call uncertain. CDR1 SEHNR and CDR2 FQNEAQ come from the germline V gene (reference sequence). The CDR3 has 15 residues. V shed 5 bases and J shed 4 bases, with 17 bases lying between them. Full variable domain (remainder filled in from reference TRBV7-9 and TRBJ2-5): DTGVSQNPRHKITKRGQNVTFRCDPISEHNRLYWYRQTLGQGPEFLTYFQNEAQLEKSRLLSDRFSAERPKGSFSTLEIQRTEQGDSAMYLCASSRPLGTRETQYFGPGTRLLVL.